This T cell receptor (beta chain) was observed in a study of regulatory T cells in long-lasting Graves disease. The time point is: persistent/refractory GD, antithyroid drugs over 5 years with positive TRAb. There was RNA extracted from PBMCs, and the TCR library was made from it. Trimming took 3 bases from V and 6 from J; bases not matched to a gene: 8. In germline, CDR1 is SGHRS, CDR2 YFSETQ. This CDR3 is built from 14 residues. The authors built TCR beta libraries using iRepertoire HTBI primers and Arm-PCR of CDR3 regions. One entry per CDR3 protein, called by TCRdb with MiXCR from the multiplex PCR reads. The table includes around 450,000 distinct CDR3 sequences, about 22% detected once. This clonotype was observed many times.

This sample comprised peripheral blood mononuclear cells (PBMCs), obtained when the disease was refractory, from a patient treated with antithyroid drugs. The chain employs TRBV5-1 and TRBJ1-1; 7 positions match TRBD1. The clonotype originates from a female donor with Graves disease. CDR3 nucleotides: TGCGCCAGCAGCTCCGACAGGGTTCGCGCTGAAGCTTTCTTT. Translating it yields CASSSDRVRAEAFF.